The rows below give T cell receptor beta chains drawn from one sample of a study of cytomegalovirus exposure and HLA in healthy donors. The protocol was immunoSEQ multiplex PCR, while the TCRdb copy is restricted to in-frame clones and leaves out a portion. This table has 150,000 to 200,000 clones, around 80% appearing once. Sequencing was carried out using PBMCs. The receptors were sampled from a man under 40 in good health and CMV-seronegative. Each CDR3 is given with its conserved first and last residue. Fields, in order: CDR3 protein, CDR3 DNA, D gene, clone size, V gene, J gene. D genes are given only for firm matches. Some rows mark clone size as missing; the rest say once, few, many or name a class of expanded clone.

cdr3_aa: CASSLPGRHEQYF; cdr3_nt: TGTGCCAGCAGCTTGCCCGGGAGGCACGAGCAGTACTTC; d_call: TRBD2; clone_size: NA; v_call: TRBV5-4; j_call: TRBJ2-7
cdr3_aa: CASSPAGQGNQPQHF; cdr3_nt: TGTGCCAGCTCACCGGCGGGACAGGGAAATCAGCCCCAGCATTTT; d_call: TRBD1; clone_size: NA; v_call: TRBV18; j_call: TRBJ1-5
cdr3_aa: CASSLALGGAGNEQFF; cdr3_nt: TGCGCCAGCAGCTTGGCGTTAGGGGGCGCCGGGAATGAGCAGTTCTTC; d_call: TRBD1; clone_size: NA; v_call: TRBV5-1; j_call: TRBJ2-1
cdr3_aa: CASSPSGSYNEQFF; cdr3_nt: TGTGCCAGCAGCCCCAGCGGAAGCTACAATGAGCAGTTCTTC; d_call: NA; clone_size: NA; v_call: TRBV9; j_call: TRBJ2-1
cdr3_aa: CASSSPDRAPTYEQYF; cdr3_nt: TGTGCCAGCAGCTCTCCCGACAGGGCACCCACCTACGAGCAGTACTTC; d_call: TRBD1; clone_size: NA; v_call: TRBV11-2; j_call: TRBJ2-7
cdr3_aa: CASRQGLSAEAFF; cdr3_nt: TGTGCCAGCAGGCAGGGGCTCAGCGCTGAAGCTTTCTTT; d_call: NA; clone_size: NA; v_call: TRBV6-1; j_call: TRBJ1-1
cdr3_aa: CASSPYSGSSYEQYF; cdr3_nt: TGTGCCAGCAGTCCTTATAGCGGGAGCTCCTACGAGCAGTACTTC; d_call: TRBD2; clone_size: NA; v_call: TRBV6-5; j_call: TRBJ2-7
cdr3_aa: CASSPSLGLAGEADTQYF; cdr3_nt: TGCGCCAGCAGCCCCTCTCTGGGACTAGCGGGAGAGGCAGATACGCAGTATTTT; d_call: TRBD2; clone_size: NA; v_call: TRBV5-1; j_call: TRBJ2-3
cdr3_aa: CASTETNEQFF; cdr3_nt: TGTGCCAGCACCGAGACTAATGAGCAGTTCTTC; d_call: NA; clone_size: NA; v_call: TRBV6-1; j_call: TRBJ2-1
cdr3_aa: CASSLRGGNYMNTEAFF; cdr3_nt: TGCGCCAGCAGCTTGCGCGGAGGAAATTACATGAACACTGAAGCTTTCTTT; d_call: NA; clone_size: once; v_call: TRBV5-1; j_call: TRBJ1-1
cdr3_aa: CATSRLLGGTNEKLFF; cdr3_nt: TGTGCCACCAGCAGACTCCTAGGGGGCACTAATGAAAAACTGTTTTTT; d_call: TRBD1; clone_size: once; v_call: TRBV15; j_call: TRBJ1-4
cdr3_aa: CASSLTLRQGLEKLFF; cdr3_nt: TGCGCCAGCAGCTTGACCTTAAGACAGGGTCTTGAAAAACTGTTTTTT; d_call: TRBD1; clone_size: NA; v_call: TRBV5-1; j_call: TRBJ1-4
cdr3_aa: CASSLGLTGTEAFF; cdr3_nt: TGTGCCAGCAGCTTGGGCCTCACCGGCACTGAAGCTTTCTTT; d_call: NA; clone_size: few; v_call: TRBV7-8; j_call: TRBJ1-1
cdr3_aa: CASSRGTGTNSPLHF; cdr3_nt: TGTGCCAGCAGCCGAGGGACAGGGACTAATTCACCCCTCCACTTT; d_call: TRBD1; clone_size: NA; v_call: TRBV7-9; j_call: TRBJ1-6
cdr3_aa: CSAIRGGPQHF; cdr3_nt: TGCAGTGCCATCAGGGGTGGGCCCCAGCATTTT; d_call: NA; clone_size: few; v_call: TRBV20-1; j_call: TRBJ1-5
cdr3_aa: CASSTGTGGGELFF; cdr3_nt: TGTGCCAGCAGTACCGGGACTGGGGGCGGGGAGCTGTTTTTT; d_call: NA; clone_size: NA; v_call: TRBV6-5; j_call: TRBJ2-2
cdr3_aa: CASRAILAGGGKNIQYF; cdr3_nt: TGTGCCAGCAGGGCGATCCTAGCGGGAGGGGGCAAAAACATTCAGTACTTC; d_call: TRBD2; clone_size: NA; v_call: TRBV27; j_call: TRBJ2-4
cdr3_aa: CATGGSPKGEQYF; cdr3_nt: TGTGCCACGGGCGGGAGCCCTAAAGGGGAGCAGTACTTC; d_call: TRBD2; clone_size: NA; v_call: TRBV10-3; j_call: TRBJ2-7
cdr3_aa: CASSPLWQGMDEQFF; cdr3_nt: NA; d_call: NA; clone_size: few; v_call: TRBV18; j_call: TRBJ2-1
cdr3_aa: CASSLGVGLASTDTQYF; cdr3_nt: TGTGCCAGCAGCTTAGGGGTCGGACTAGCGAGCACAGATACGCAGTATTTT; d_call: TRBD2; clone_size: NA; v_call: TRBV11-2; j_call: TRBJ2-3